This is a list of T cell receptor beta chains from one sample in a study of PD-1 and CTLA-4 blockade in melanoma. Clones were sequenced by immunoSEQ multiplex PCR, and TCRdb holds only the in-frame ones, with some missing. The sample contains roughly 30,000 clones, approximately 90% of which appear only once. The material sequenced was CD8+ T cells from peripheral blood, taken from a patient given anti-PD-1 treatment. The receptors originated from a human donor with melanoma. Each CDR3 is given with its conserved first and last residue. Each record gives: V gene, clone size, D gene, J gene, CDR3 DNA, CDR3 protein. A D gene is named only where the DNA matches it firmly. Not all rows give a size; the values are once, few, many and, for expanded clones, a class.

>TRBV2|.|.|TRBJ1-1
TGTGCCAGCAGTCCCCCTGGACAGCCTGAAGCTTTCTTT
CASSPPGQPEAFF
>TRBV19|.|TRBD2|TRBJ2-1
TGTGCCTCCATCGGGCTAGCGGGGGGGCAGTGGAATGAGCAGTTCTTC
CASIGLAGGQWNEQFF
>TRBV27|.|.|TRBJ2-7
TGTGCCAGCAGTCCTCCAGGGGCATACGAGCAGTACTTC
CASSPPGAYEQYF
>TRBV6-4|.|.|TRBJ1-2
TGTGCCAGCAGTGAGACAGCTAACTATGGCTACACCTTC
CASSETANYGYTF
>TRBV28|.|.|TRBJ1-1
TGTGCCAGCAGCCCAACCGGATCCAGTGAAGCTTTCTTT
CASSPTGSSEAFF
>TRBV5-6|.|TRBD2|TRBJ2-3
TGTGCCAGCAGCCTGGAGGGAGCGGGGGGGCTAGATACGCAGTATTTT
CASSLEGAGGLDTQYF
>TRBV19|.|.|TRBJ2-1
TGTGCCAGTAGTATTGAGAGGGGACCCTACAATGAGCAGTTCTTC
CASSIERGPYNEQFF
>TRBV12-3/TRBV12-4|once|.|TRBJ2-7
TGTGCCAGCAGTTTATCCCTAGTATACGAGCAGTACTTC
CASSLSLVYEQYF
>TRBV5-1|.|.|TRBJ2-2
TGCGCCAGCAGCCAACTAGGGGGAAACACCGGGGAGCTGTTTTTT
CASSQLGGNTGELFF
>TRBV5-4|.|.|TRBJ1-1
TGTGCCAGCAGCGGGAGGGACACTGAAGCTTTCTTT
CASSGRDTEAFF
>TRBV7-9|.|.|TRBJ1-3
TGTGCCAGCAGCTCCAACGAGGGGGGCTCTGGAAACACCATATATTTT
CASSSNEGGSGNTIYF
>TRBV15|.|.|TRBJ2-3
TGTGCCACCAGCAGAGATGTGGACCCTACAGATACGCAGTATTTT
CATSRDVDPTDTQYF
>TRBV27|.|.|TRBJ2-1
TGTGCCAGCAGTTTCCACCGGGCCACCGATGAGCAGTTCTTC
CASSFHRATDEQFF
>TRBV27|once|.|TRBJ1-5
TGTGCCAGCAGTCCCCTCCTGGATTTCAATCAGCCCCAGCATTTT
CASSPLLDFNQPQHF
>TRBV27|.|TRBD1|TRBJ2-7
TGTGCCAGCAGTTTATCGGGACAGGGTGGCTACGAGCAGTACTTC
CASSLSGQGGYEQYF
>TRBV5-4|.|.|TRBJ2-7
TGTGCCAGCAGCTCGATGAGTGGGAACACCTACGAGCAGTACTTC
CASSSMSGNTYEQYF
>TRBV12-3/TRBV12-4|.|.|TRBJ2-1
TGTGCCAGCAGTATGGCTAGTTCAAATGAGCAGTTCTTC
CASSMASSNEQFF
>TRBV28|.|.|TRBJ2-2
TGTGCCAGCACTATTACCTATGGGGTATCGACCACCGGGGAGCTGTTTTTT
CASTITYGVSTTGELFF
>TRBV19|.|.|TRBJ2-2
TGTGCCACCACAGGGGGAGGGGGCTCCGGGGAGCTGTTTTTT
CATTGGGGSGELFF
>TRBV14|.|TRBD2|TRBJ2-1
TGTGCCAGCAGCCCTGGGACTAGCTGGGAGCAGTTCTTC
CASSPGTSWEQFF
>TRBV6-5|.|.|TRBJ1-3
TGTGCCAGCGGAAAGAGCTCTGGAAACACCATATATTTT
CASGKSSGNTIYF
>TRBV24-1|.|TRBD2|TRBJ2-7
TGTGCCACCAGTGAGGGGAGGGGATCCTACGAGCAGTACTTC
CATSEGRGSYEQYF
>TRBV5-1|.|.|TRBJ2-7
TGCGCCAGCAGCTTTACCGGGACAACCTCCTACGAGCAGTACTTC
CASSFTGTTSYEQYF
>TRBV6-5|.|TRBD1|TRBJ1-2
TGTGCCAGCAGTTACTCAGCAGGGGGCCGAGGCGGCTACACCTTC
CASSYSAGGRGGYTF
>TRBV7-9|once|.|TRBJ1-1
TGTGCCAGCAGCCCCAACAGCCTGAACACTGAAGCTTTCTTT
CASSPNSLNTEAFF
>TRBV5-1|.|.|TRBJ2-3
TGCGCCAGCAGCTTAAGGCAGCACACAGATACGCAGTATTTT
CASSLRQHTDTQYF
>TRBV29-1|.|.|TRBJ2-5
TGCAGCGTTAGACAGCCTCAGTACCAAGAGACCCAGTACTTC
CSVRQPQYQETQYF
>TRBV4-1|.|.|TRBJ2-1
TGCGCCAGCAGCCCGTTGATTTTGGGGGTTTCCTACAATGAGCAGTTCTTC
CASSPLILGVSYNEQFF
>TRBV7-8|.|.|TRBJ2-1
TGTGCCAGCAGCTTACGCTACAATGAGCAGTTCTTC
CASSLRYNEQFF
>TRBV6-5|.|.|TRBJ2-7
TGTGCCACCCTGTGGGGTACCTACGAGCAGTACTTC
CATLWGTYEQYF
>TRBV9|once|TRBD1|TRBJ1-4
TGTGCCAGCAGCGTAGGAGGGGGCTACGCAACTAATGAAAAACTGTTTTTT
CASSVGGGYATNEKLFF
>TRBV15|.|.|TRBJ2-1
TGTGCCACCAGCCGGGACCTGCAACGGTCTTACAATGAGCAGTTCTTC
CATSRDLQRSYNEQFF
>TRBV6-5|.|.|TRBJ1-2
TGTGCCAGCAGTTACTCTCGGACACTTGGCTACACCTTC
CASSYSRTLGYTF
>TRBV14|.|.|TRBJ2-3
TGTGCCAGCAGCCAAGAACGCCCCAGCACAGATACGCAGTATTTT
CASSQERPSTDTQYF
>TRBV7-9|.|TRBD1|TRBJ2-7
TGTGCCAGCAGCCCCGGGACAGGGTCCGACGAGCAGTACTTC
CASSPGTGSDEQYF
>TRBV7-9|.|.|TRBJ2-1
TGTGCCAGCAGCTTGAGTGGGAGCTCCTACAATGAGCAGTTCTTC
CASSLSGSSYNEQFF
>TRBV14|few|.|TRBJ2-7
TGTGCCAGCAGCCAAGCAGAGTTCCCCTACGAGCAGTACTTC
CASSQAEFPYEQYF
>TRBV20-1|.|.|TRBJ2-3
TGCAGTGCTAGAAGGTCCGGACTCAGGGATTTT
CSARRSGLRDF
>TRBV3-1/TRBV3-2|.|TRBD2|TRBJ2-7
TGTGCCAGCAGCCAAGAACTAGCGGGAGTCGAGCAGTACTTC
CASSQELAGVEQYF